The T cell receptor (beta chain) under discussion was sequenced for a study of cytomegalovirus exposure and HLA in healthy donors. Study context: The same platform used for the 500 to 850 first-cohort repertoires was also used for the 120 or so validation repertoires, as a later analysis reported. Whole-study findings and limits: According to a subsequent analysis, TCR clusters identified in the first cohort showed a tendency to co-occur across the 120 or so validation repertoires. Despite most TCR sequences being rare, some public TCRs occurred in many donors.

Points on this clone: Its antigen is unknown.

Trimming shortened V by 4 bases and J by 0 bases, and 12 bases separated the two germline ends. The CDR3 is 15 amino acids. CDR1 is LNHDA and CDR2 is SQIVND in the germline V gene (reference sequence). Sequenced by immunoSEQ multiplex PCR; TCRdb stores in-frame clones only, minus some. Counted here are fewer than 60,000 clones, around 93% occurring once; the ten biggest clones make up approximately 1.7%. The origin of this receptor is a woman in her late teens or twenties in good health and CMV-seropositive. The sequenced material came from PBMCs. V gene TRBV19 combines with J gene TRBJ1-1; the D gene is possibly TRBD1 (6 bases). The CDR3 region is CASSTTGPLNTEAFF. The DNA for the CDR3 is TGTGCCAGTAGTACGACAGGCCCCTTGAACACTGAAGCTTTCTTT.